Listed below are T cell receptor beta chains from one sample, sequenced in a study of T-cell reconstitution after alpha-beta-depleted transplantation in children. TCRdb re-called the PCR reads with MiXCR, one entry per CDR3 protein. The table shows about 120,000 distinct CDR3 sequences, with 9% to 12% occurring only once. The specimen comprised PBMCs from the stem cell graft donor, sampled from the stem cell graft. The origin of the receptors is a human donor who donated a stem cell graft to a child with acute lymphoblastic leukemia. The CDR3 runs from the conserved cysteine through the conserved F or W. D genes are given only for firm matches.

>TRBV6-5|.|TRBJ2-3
CASSYSGGVSTDTQYF
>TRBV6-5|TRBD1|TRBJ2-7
CASSSRVTGLGEQYF
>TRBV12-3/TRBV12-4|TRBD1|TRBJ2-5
CASSLGQGQETQYF
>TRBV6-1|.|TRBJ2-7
CASGLPGPSLHEQYF
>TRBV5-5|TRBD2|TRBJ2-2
CASSFLGGTNTGELFF
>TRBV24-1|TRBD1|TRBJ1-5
CATSDSERGQDRQPQHF
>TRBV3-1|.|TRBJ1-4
CASSRDTTNEKLFF
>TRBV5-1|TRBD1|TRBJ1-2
CASSPGQGNGYTF
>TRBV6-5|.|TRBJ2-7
CASSPRQGWYEQYF
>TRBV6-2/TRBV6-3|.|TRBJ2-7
CATRGASIIYEQYF
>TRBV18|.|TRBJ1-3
CASSPQGYGNTIYF
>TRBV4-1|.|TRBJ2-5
CASSQGGPGPGTQYF
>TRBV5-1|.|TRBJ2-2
CASSHIGSNTGELFF
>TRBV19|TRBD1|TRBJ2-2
CASSTTGGWNTGELFF
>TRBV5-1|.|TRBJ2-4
CASSLEVAKNIQYF
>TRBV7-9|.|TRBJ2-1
CASSLPRDTYNEQFF
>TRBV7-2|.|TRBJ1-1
CASSLGSRWNTEAFF
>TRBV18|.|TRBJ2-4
CASSPPNGKNIQYF
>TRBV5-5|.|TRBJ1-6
CASSRDRPYNSPLHF
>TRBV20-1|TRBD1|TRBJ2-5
CSARDTRQFIDRALQETQYF
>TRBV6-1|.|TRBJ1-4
CASSEGKLTEENEKLFF
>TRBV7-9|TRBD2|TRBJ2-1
CASSLVLAGGNNEQFF
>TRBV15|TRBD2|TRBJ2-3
CATSSPATSGTTDTQYF
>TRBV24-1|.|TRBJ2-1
CATRGWGSDNEQFF
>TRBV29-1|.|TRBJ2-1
CSVTGSSYNEQFF
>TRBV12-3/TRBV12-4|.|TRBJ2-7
CASSLTSKWNYEQYF